One sample yielded the 2 T cell receptor beta chains listed below, sequenced in a study of shared clonotypes between healthy human individuals. Sequencing used immunoSEQ multiplex PCR; TCRdb keeps in-frame clones, though not all of them. The data show around 2,000,000 clones, with approximately 94% seen just once and roughly 1% held by the top ten. The naive CD8 subset, CD45RO-negative cells positively selected for CCR7, excluded terminally differentiated effector memory CD45RA+ cells. What was sequenced was naive CD8+ T cells sorted from blood. The receptor source for this set is a man younger than 35 in good health.

J is TRBJ2-5 and V is TRBV4-1, with D possibly being TRBD2 (6 bases). V lost 1 base, J lost 1 base, and 10 bases lay in between. This CDR3 has 15 amino acids. Germline V CDR1 and CDR2: MGHRA, YSYEKL. The CDR3 sequence: CASSQGVEGQETQYF. DNA of the CDR3: TGCGCCAGCAGCCAAGGAGTGGAGGGCCAAGAGACCCAGTACTTC.

The V gene is TRBV27, the J gene TRBJ1-1; D possibly corresponds to TRBD1 (5 bases). CDR1 and CDR2 (germline): MNHEY, SMNVEV (reference sequence). Trimming shortened V by 3 bases and J by 3 bases, and 14 bases separated the two germline ends. The CDR3 spans 15 residues. The CDR3 region is CASSLSGTVYTEAFF. DNA of the CDR3: TGTGCCAGCAGTTTGTCGGGGACGGTATACACTGAAGCTTTCTTT.